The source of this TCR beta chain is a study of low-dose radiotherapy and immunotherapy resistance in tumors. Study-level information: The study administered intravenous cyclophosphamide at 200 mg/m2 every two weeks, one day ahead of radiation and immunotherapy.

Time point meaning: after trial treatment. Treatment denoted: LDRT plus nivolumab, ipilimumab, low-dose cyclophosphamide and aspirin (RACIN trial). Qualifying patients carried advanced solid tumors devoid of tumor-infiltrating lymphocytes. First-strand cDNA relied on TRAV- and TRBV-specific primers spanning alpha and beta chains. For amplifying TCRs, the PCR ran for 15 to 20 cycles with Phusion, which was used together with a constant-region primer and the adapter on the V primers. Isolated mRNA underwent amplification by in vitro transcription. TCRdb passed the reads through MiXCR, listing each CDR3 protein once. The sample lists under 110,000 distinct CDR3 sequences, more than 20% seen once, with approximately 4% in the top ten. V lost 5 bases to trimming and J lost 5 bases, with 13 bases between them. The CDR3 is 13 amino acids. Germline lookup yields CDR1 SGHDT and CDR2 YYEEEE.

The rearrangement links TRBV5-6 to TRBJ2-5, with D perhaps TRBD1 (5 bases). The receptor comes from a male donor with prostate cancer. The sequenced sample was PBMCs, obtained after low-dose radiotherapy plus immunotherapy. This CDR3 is CASSGRESETQYF. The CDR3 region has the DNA TGTGCCAGCAGTGGCAGGGAAAGCGAGACCCAGTACTTC.